The 28 T cell receptor beta chains below come from one sample, sequenced in a study of blood T cell repertoires in COVID-19. TCRdb's copy holds only in-frame clones and misses some; the assay was immunoSEQ multiplex PCR. This table holds just under 65,000 clones, about 78% found once. The material sequenced was peripheral blood. The receptors were gathered from a woman older than 75 with acute or convalescent COVID-19.

This sequence joins TRBV11-2 and TRBJ2-7; tentatively, D is TRBD2 (6 bases). This CDR3 is 11 amino acids long. V lost 0 bases, J lost 9 bases, and 6 bases lay in between. Germline CDR1 and CDR2: SGHAT and FQNNGV. The CDR3 region is CASSLERGQYF. CDR3 coding DNA: TGTGCCAGCAGCTTAGAGCGGGGGCAGTACTTC. The variable domain in full, completed from reference TRBV11-2 and TRBJ2-7, reads EAGVAQSPRYKIIEKRQSVAFWCNPISGHATLYWYQQILGQGPKLLIQFQNNGVVDDSQLPKDRFSAERLKGVDSTLKIQPAKLEDSAVYLCASSLERGQYFGPGTRLTVT.

The chain employs TRBV7-2 and TRBJ2-1; perhaps TRBD1 as D (6 bases). The germline gives CDR1 SGHTA, CDR2 FQGNSA. V was trimmed by 2 bases and J by 0 bases, leaving 14 bases between them. This CDR3 has 17 amino acids. CDR3 protein: CASSLMGAPSSYNEQFF. In DNA, the CDR3 is TGTGCCAGCAGCTTAATGGGGGCCCCCAGCTCCTACAATGAGCAGTTCTTC.

The chain uses TRBV19 and TRBJ2-5; the match to TRBD2 covers 12 bases. The CDR3 has 15 amino acids. V dropped 5 bases and J dropped 3; count of bases not matched to a gene: 4. Germline CDR1 and CDR2: LNHDA and SQIVND (reference sequence). The CDR3 DNA reads as TGTGCCAGTAGTGGGACTAGCGGGCATAAAGAGACCCAGTACTTC. It translates to CASSGTSGHKETQYF. The variable domain in full, with the rest retrieved from reference TRBV19 and TRBJ2-5, is DGGITQSPKYLFRKEGQNVTLSCEQNLNHDAMYWYRQDPGQGLRLIYYSQIVNDFQKGDIAEGYSVSREKKESFPLTVTSAQKNPTAFYLCASSGTSGHKETQYFGPGTRLLVL.

The chain combines TRBV4-2 with TRBJ2-7; 15 bases fit TRBD2. CDR3 length: 18 amino acids. The J segment lost 6 bases and the V segment lost 3 bases, leaving 12 bases of the junction unmatched. CDR1 and CDR2 (germline): LGHNA, YNFKEQ. The CDR3 DNA is TGTGCCAGCAGCCAGACGGCCGGGACTAGCGGGAGGTTCTCCGAGCAGTACTTC. It yields the protein CASSQTAGTSGRFSEQYF.

This clone came up a few times. The chain carries TRBV10-3 and TRBJ2-1; 9 nucleotides align to TRBD2. Germline CDR1 is ENHRY and CDR2 is SYGVKD. The length of the CDR3 is 16 residues. V gave up 4 bases and J gave up 0 bases; unmatched junction bases: 4. The DNA of the CDR3 is TGTGCCATCAGTGGAAGACTAGCGGCCTCCTACAATGAGCAGTTCTTC. This encodes CAISGRLAASYNEQFF.

The V gene is TRBV9, the J gene TRBJ1-6; D is perhaps TRBD1 (5 bases). Looked up from germline, CDR1 is SGDLS and CDR2 is YYNGEE. This CDR3 is 13 amino acids long. Trimming pared 0 bases from V and 7 bases from J, leaving 5 bases between. The CDR3 protein is CASSVEGNSPLHF. Here the CDR3 DNA reads TGTGCCAGCAGCGTAGAGGGGAATTCACCCCTCCACTTT.

V is TRBV3-1 (or the pseudogene TRBV3-2) and J is TRBJ2-7; D unclear. The V end was cut by 7 bases, the J end by 3 bases, with 7 bases between. The CDR3 runs to 11 residues. Germline V gene data show CDR1 as LGHDT and CDR2 as YNNKEL (reference sequence). The chain's CDR3 is CASTSGYEQYF. The DNA for the CDR3 is TGTGCCAGCACCTCCGGCTACGAGCAGTACTTC.

This clone is medium-sized by share. The same CDR3 also results from other DNA sequences found in this sample. V usage is TRBV30 and J usage is TRBJ1-1; TRBD1 matches 8 bases. Germline V lookup: CDR1 GTSNPN, CDR2 SVGIG (reference sequence). V shed 5 bases and J 7 bases; nucleotides not matched to a gene: 6. The CDR3 runs 12 residues. CDR3 protein: CAWGQGGGEAFF. CDR3 sequence (DNA): TGTGCCTGGGGACAGGGAGGTGGTGAAGCTTTCTTT. Complete variable domain (other parts from reference TRBV30 and TRBJ1-1): SQTIHQWPATLVQPVGSPLSLECTVEGTSNPNLYWYRQAAGRGLQLLFYSVGIGQISSEVPQNLSASRPQDRQFILSSKKLLLSDSGFYLCAWGQGGGEAFFGQGTRLTVV.

The rearrangement uses TRBV11-2 and TRBJ2-7; 8 bases align to TRBD1. V lost 1 base and J lost 6; bases outside the gene matches: 8. Looked up from germline, CDR1 is SGHAT and CDR2 is FQNNGV. The CDR3 contains 15 residues. The CDR3 DNA sequence: TGTGCCAGCAGCTTAGCATCCGGACAGGGTGTCGAGCAGTACTTC. Translated: CASSLASGQGVEQYF.

This rearrangement joins TRBV29-1 to TRBJ1-2; 9 bases agree with TRBD1. Germline V gene lookup returns CDR1 SQVTM and CDR2 ANQGSEA. V shed 4 bases and J 4 bases; nucleotides not matched to a gene: 4. CDR3 length: 13 residues. The CDR3 DNA sequence: TGCAGCGTTGGGGGACAGGGTGCCTATGGCTACACCTTC. Its protein is CSVGGQGAYGYTF. Based on the CDR3 plus reference TRBV29-1 and TRBJ1-2, the full variable domain is SAVISQKPSRDICQRGTSLTIQCQVDSQVTMMFWYRQQPGQSLTLIATANQGSEATYESGFVIDKFPISRPNLTFSTLTVSNMSPEDSSIYLCSVGGQGAYGYTFGSGTRLTVV.

The chain joins TRBV2 to TRBJ2-3; TRBD1 aligns across 9 bases. The V segment lost 8 bases and the J segment 4 bases; nucleotides outside the gene matches: 7. CDR1 is SNHLY and CDR2 is FYNNEI in the germline V gene. This CDR3 contains 14 residues. DNA of the CDR3: TGTGCCAGCTCCGGGACAGGGAGATCAGATACGCAGTATTTT. Translation: CASSGTGRSDTQYF.

This clone appeared a few times. The V gene is TRBV19, the J gene TRBJ2-7; 8 positions match TRBD2. Germline V lookup: CDR1 LNHDA, CDR2 SQIVND (reference sequence). The length of the CDR3 is 15 residues. Unmatched junction bases numbered 8, after V lost 5 bases and J lost 2 bases. CDR3 residues: CASSPSLAETYEQYF. In DNA, the CDR3 is TGTGCCAGTAGTCCCTCACTAGCGGAAACCTACGAGCAGTACTTC.

This clone appeared once. The chain joins TRBV9 to TRBJ2-5, with 7 bases fitting TRBD2. Germline V gene sequence: CDR1 SGDLS, CDR2 YYNGEE. J gave up 2 bases and V 3 bases, and 10 bases lay outside the gene matches. This CDR3 spans 16 amino acids. CDR3 loop: CASSATRKGLQETQYF. The CDR3 nucleotides are TGTGCCAGCAGCGCCACCCGAAAGGGACTACAAGAGACCCAGTACTTC.

This chain uses TRBV5-5 with TRBJ1-6, with unresolved D. V was shortened by 2 bases and J by 0 bases, with 9 bases between the two germline ends. In germline, CDR1 is SGHKS, CDR2 YYEKEE (reference sequence). CDR3 length: 16 amino acids. The chain's CDR3 is CASSFEPSSYNSPLHF. The CDR3 bases are TGTGCCAGCAGCTTTGAACCCAGCTCCTATAATTCACCCCTCCACTTT.

The chain carries TRBV12-3 or TRBV12-4 and TRBJ1-1, with D hard to call. CDR3 size: 13 residues. Trimming removed 6 bases at V and 1 base at J, with 9 bases between. CDR3 loop: CASSYLPNTEAFF. The CDR3 nucleotides are TGTGCCAGCAGCTACCTACCGAACACTGAAGCTTTCTTT.

The V call is TRBV28, the J call TRBJ1-5; D uncertain. Trimming stripped 6 bases from V and 5 bases from J, with 14 bases between. The CDR3 sequence is 14 residues long. Per the germline V gene, CDR1 is MDHEN and CDR2 is SYDVKM. The CDR3 nucleotides are TGTGCCAGCAGCGCCTTGGGTCTAGATCAGCCCCAGCATTTT. Its translation: CASSALGLDQPQHF.

The chain uses TRBV5-1 and TRBJ1-4; 11 positions match TRBD1. Per the germline V gene, CDR1 is SGHRS and CDR2 is YFSETQ. V gave up 3 bases and J gave up 8 bases; unmatched junction bases: 3. CDR3 length equals 14 residues. The CDR3 DNA follows: TGCGCCAGCAGCTCCGGGACAGGGGGAGAAAAACTGTTTTTT. This gives the protein CASSSGTGGEKLFF.

The table lists this clone with a few counts. The chain uses TRBV19 and TRBJ2-2; 10 positions match TRBD2. After removal of 5 bases from V and 7 bases from J, the junction contained 7 bases not matched to a gene. Germline V lookup: CDR1 LNHDA, CDR2 SQIVND (reference sequence). CDR3 size: 15 residues. CDR3: CASSLAGVVGGELFF. The CDR3, as DNA: TGTGCCAGTAGTCTAGCGGGAGTAGTTGGCGGGGAGCTGTTTTTT.

This chain joins TRBV4-2 and TRBJ2-2, with 9 positions matching TRBD1. The germline V gene encodes CDR1 LGHNA and CDR2 YNFKEQ. There are 19 residues in the CDR3. J lost 6 bases, V lost 0 bases, and 14 bases had no gene match. CDR3 sequence: CASSQDPDRGFRRAGELFF. The DNA for the CDR3 is TGTGCCAGCAGCCAAGATCCCGACAGGGGGTTTAGGAGGGCCGGGGAGCTGTTTTTT.

The chain recombines TRBV15 with TRBJ2-1; 10 bases map to TRBD2. Per the germline V gene, CDR1 is LNHNV and CDR2 is YYDKDF (reference sequence). Trimming cost V 6 bases and J 11 bases; bases outside gene matches: 7. The length of the CDR3 is 13 residues. The CDR3 bases are TGTGCCACCAGTAGGACTAGCGGTAACAAGCAGTTCTTC. Its translation: CATSRTSGNKQFF.

This chain uses TRBV5-5 with TRBJ2-7, with D maybe TRBD2 (6 bases). Trimming pared 1 base from V and 4 bases from J, leaving 12 bases between. The length of the CDR3 is 14 residues. The germline CDR1 and CDR2 sequences are SGHKS and YYEKEE (reference sequence). CDR3 residues: CASSLRASVYEQYF. The CDR3 DNA is TGTGCCAGCAGCTTGCGGGCTAGCGTTTACGAGCAGTACTTC.

V is TRBV15 and J is TRBJ2-3; 8 bases fit TRBD2. This CDR3 region has 17 residues. The J segment lost 1 base and the V segment lost 2 bases, leaving 8 bases of the junction unmatched. The V gene's germline CDR1 is LNHNV and CDR2 YYDKDF (reference sequence). The CDR3, as DNA: TGTGCCACCAGCAGACCCGGCGGGCGGGAGGGCACAGATACGCAGTATTTT. Residues: CATSRPGGREGTDTQYF.

The rearrangement joins TRBV9 to TRBJ2-3, with 7 nucleotides matching TRBD2. This CDR3 is built from 15 residues. Germline V gene lookup returns CDR1 SGDLS and CDR2 YYNGEE. With V trimmed by 4 bases and J by 7 bases, 12 bases remained unmatched. CDR3 sequence: CASSSTSANGNTQYF. The DNA for the CDR3 is TGTGCCAGCAGCTCCACTAGCGCCAACGGGAATACGCAGTATTTT.

CDR3: CASTLRTFNTGELFF. Here the CDR3 DNA reads TGTGCCAGCACCTTACGGACTTTCAACACCGGGGAGCTGTTTTTT. The chain combines TRBV28 with TRBJ2-2; maybe TRBD2 (5 bases). Trimming removed 7 bases at V and 2 bases at J, with 14 bases between. Looked up from germline, CDR1 is MDHEN and CDR2 is SYDVKM. The CDR3 length is 15 residues.

This chain uses TRBV6-5 with TRBJ1-3, with unresolved D. CDR1 and CDR2 (germline): MNHEY, SVGAGI. This CDR3 is built from 15 residues. Trimming cost V 6 bases and J 0 bases, with 12 bases left between them. The CDR3: CASRGAVNSGNTIYF. CDR3 bases: TGTGCCAGCAGGGGAGCAGTCAACTCTGGAAACACCATATATTTT.

This clone was seen once. A junction boundary mismatches the germline segment, possibly from a read error. The V gene is TRBV7-7, the J gene TRBJ2-5, with D tentatively TRBD1 (6 bases). Per germline, CDR1 SSHAT and CDR2 FNYEAQ (reference sequence). The CDR3 is 14 residues long. CDR3 nucleotides: TGTGCTAGCACCCCAACTGGGGGCTCGGAGACCCAGTACTTC. Translating gives CASTPTGGSETQYF.

This clone has just a few counts. The J gene is TRBJ2-1, the V gene TRBV24-1; 7 bases are shared with TRBD2. The CDR3 length is 18 residues. V lost 1 base and J lost 6; bases outside the gene matches: 14. CDR1 is KGHDR and CDR2 is SFDVKD in the germline V gene. The CDR3 protein is CATSDFSGGPGPLNEQFF. The CDR3 DNA is TGTGCCACCAGTGATTTTTCGGGGGGACCGGGGCCCCTCAATGAGCAGTTCTTC.

The chain's CDR3 is CAWSLRDGGYSPLHF. The CDR3 region has the DNA TGTGCCTGGAGTCTCCGGGACGGGGGTTATTCACCCCTCCACTTT. The chain is built from TRBV30 and TRBJ1-6, with a possible D match to TRBD1 (5 bases). There are 15 residues in the CDR3. Trimming took 2 bases from V and 8 from J, leaving 16 bases between them. Germline CDR1 GTSNPN, CDR2 SVGIG (reference sequence).